The source of this T cell receptor beta chain is a study of blood T cells in healthy people across ages. V was cut by 6 bases and J by 5 bases, with 12 bases left in between. The CDR3 sequence is 13 residues long. Germline lookup yields CDR1 MNHEY and CDR2 SVGEGT. In regard to this clonotype: What it recognizes is unknown.

Findings and caveats of the study: Across the age range, TCR beta diversity per million T cells fell in a roughly linear way. Naive T cell percentage showed a strong correlation with the diversity of TCR beta.

With a J-beta primer mix and a sample-barcoded 5' primer, a second PCR ran roughly 6 to 11 cycles. TCRdb re-derived calls from the 5' RACE reads in MiXCR, one entry per CDR3 protein. The sample shows under 800,000 distinct CDR3 sequences, approximately 39% of them seen only once. Drawn from each donor were approximately 9.5 milliliters of peripheral blood. V usage is TRBV6-2 or TRBV6-3 and J usage is TRBJ2-3, with D perhaps matching TRBD2 (5 bases). Sequences were obtained from blood. The sequence derives from a woman in her sixties or seventies in good health. The CDR3 DNA is TGTGCCAGCAGGCAAAACGGACTAGATACGCAGTATTTT. As protein: CASRQNGLDTQYF.